This T cell receptor (beta chain) was recorded in a study of T cells in localized non-small cell lung cancer. The CDR3 is made up of 13 amino acids. The germline V gene encodes CDR1 SGDLS and CDR2 YYNGEE. Between the trimmed V and J ends, which lost 3 bases and 2 bases, there was a span of 6 bases. Method: immunoSEQ multiplex PCR; TCRdb's copy keeps in-frame clones and lacks some. The repertoire holds some 22,000 clones, with 84% as singletons. The sample here was peripheral blood, taken before any cancer treatment. The V gene is TRBV9, the J gene TRBJ1-3; unclear D gene. The clonotype originates from a man aged 35-69 years with stage I lung adenocarcinoma. CDR3 sequence: CASSETPGNTIYF. CDR3 DNA sequence: TGTGCCAGCAGCGAAACTCCTGGAAACACCATATATTTT.